The entry below describes one T cell receptor (beta chain). Repertoires were generated with immunoSEQ multiplex PCR, while TCRdb's copy carries only in-frame clones and drops some. The data hold some 90,000 clones, with 85% to 90% observed a single time. This specimen comes from a study of T cells after somatic rescue of genetic block. Per the germline V gene, CDR1 is SGDLS and CDR2 is YYNGEE. The CDR3 has 16 amino acids. V lost 2 bases and J lost 2, with 14 bases in between. The chain links TRBV9 to TRBJ1-3; no reliable D call. Sequencing was carried out using peripheral blood mononuclear cells (PBMCs). The source of this sequence is a woman between 18 and 29 years old. The CDR3 DNA reads as TGTGCCAGCAGCGTCGGCCTAGCACCCACTGGAAACACCATATATTTT. Translating gives CASSVGLAPTGNTIYF. Variable domain in full (rest from reference TRBV9 and TRBJ1-3): DSGVTQTPKHLITATGQRVTLRCSPRSGDLSVYWYQQSLDQGLQFLIQYYNGEERAKGNILERFSAQQFPDLHSELNLSSLELGDSALYFCASSVGLAPTGNTIYFGEGSWLTVV.